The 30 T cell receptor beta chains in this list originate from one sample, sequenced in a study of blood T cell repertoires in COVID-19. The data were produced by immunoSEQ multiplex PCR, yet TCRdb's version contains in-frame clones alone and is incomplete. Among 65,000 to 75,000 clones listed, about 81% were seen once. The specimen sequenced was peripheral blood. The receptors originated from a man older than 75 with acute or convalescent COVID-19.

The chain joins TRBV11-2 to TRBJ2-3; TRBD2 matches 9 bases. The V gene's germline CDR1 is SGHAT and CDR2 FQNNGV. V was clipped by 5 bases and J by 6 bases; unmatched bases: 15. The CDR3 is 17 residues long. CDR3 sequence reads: CASSPRVRGGASDTQYF. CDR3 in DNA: TGTGCCAGCAGCCCCCGGGTGCGCGGGGGGGCTTCTGATACGCAGTATTTT.

For the CDR3, the DNA is TGTGCCAGCAGCTTATCTGCTAGTACAGATACGCAGTATTTT. It translates to CASSLSASTDTQYF. The rearrangement links TRBV7-2 to TRBJ2-3; D gene uncertain. Germline lookup yields CDR1 SGHTA and CDR2 FQGNSA. V was shortened by 2 bases and J by 3 bases, with 9 bases between the two germline ends. CDR3 length equals 14 residues.

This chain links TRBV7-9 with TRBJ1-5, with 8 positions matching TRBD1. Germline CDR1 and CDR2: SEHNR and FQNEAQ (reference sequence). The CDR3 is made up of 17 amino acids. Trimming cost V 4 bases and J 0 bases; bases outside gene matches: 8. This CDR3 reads CASSSGQGGFSNQPQHF. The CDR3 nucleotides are TGTGCCAGCAGCTCTGGACAGGGCGGCTTTAGCAATCAGCCCCAGCATTTT.

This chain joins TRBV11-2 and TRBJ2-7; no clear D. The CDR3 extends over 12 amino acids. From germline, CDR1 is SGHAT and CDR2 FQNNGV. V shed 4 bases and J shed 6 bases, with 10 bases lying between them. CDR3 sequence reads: CASSSELGEQYF. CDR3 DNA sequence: TGTGCCAGCAGCTCGGAGCTGGGCGAGCAGTACTTC.

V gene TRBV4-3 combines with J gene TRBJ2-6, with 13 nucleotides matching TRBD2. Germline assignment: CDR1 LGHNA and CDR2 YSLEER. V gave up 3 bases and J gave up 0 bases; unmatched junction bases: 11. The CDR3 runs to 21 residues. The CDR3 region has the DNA TGCGCCAGCAGCCATTCCACCGGGACTAGCGGGGACTACTCTGGGGCCAACGTCCTGACTTTC. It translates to CASSHSTGTSGDYSGANVLTF.

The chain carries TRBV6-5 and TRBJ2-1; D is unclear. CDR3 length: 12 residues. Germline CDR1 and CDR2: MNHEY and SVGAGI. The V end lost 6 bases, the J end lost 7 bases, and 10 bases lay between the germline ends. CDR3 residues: CASSPKRNEQFF. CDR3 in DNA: TGTGCCAGCAGCCCCAAGAGGAATGAGCAGTTCTTC.

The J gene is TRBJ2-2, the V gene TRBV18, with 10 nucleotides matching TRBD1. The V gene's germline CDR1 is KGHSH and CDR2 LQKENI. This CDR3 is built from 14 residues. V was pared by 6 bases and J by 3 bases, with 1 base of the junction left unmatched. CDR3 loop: CASSDRGDTGELFF. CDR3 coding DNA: TGTGCCAGCTCGGACAGGGGGGACACCGGGGAGCTGTTTTTT. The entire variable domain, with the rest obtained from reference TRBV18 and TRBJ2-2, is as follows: NAGVMQNPRHLVRRRGQEARLRCSPMKGHSHVYWYRQLPEEGLKFMVYLQKENIIDESGMPKERFSAEFPKEGPSILRIQQVVRGDSAAYFCASSDRGDTGELFFGEGSRLTVL.

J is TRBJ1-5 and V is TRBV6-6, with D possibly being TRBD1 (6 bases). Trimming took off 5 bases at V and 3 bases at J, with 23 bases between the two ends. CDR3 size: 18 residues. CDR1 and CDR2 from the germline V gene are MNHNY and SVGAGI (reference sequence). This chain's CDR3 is CASSPTGRGGGINQPQHF. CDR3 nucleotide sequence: TGTGCCAGCAGTCCTACCGGTCGAGGGGGTGGTATCAATCAGCCCCAGCATTTT.

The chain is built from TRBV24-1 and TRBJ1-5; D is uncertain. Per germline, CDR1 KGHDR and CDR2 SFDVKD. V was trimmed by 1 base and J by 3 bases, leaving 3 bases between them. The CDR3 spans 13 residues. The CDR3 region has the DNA TGTGCCACCAGTGATTTCAACAATCAGCCCCAGCATTTT. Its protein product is CATSDFNNQPQHF.

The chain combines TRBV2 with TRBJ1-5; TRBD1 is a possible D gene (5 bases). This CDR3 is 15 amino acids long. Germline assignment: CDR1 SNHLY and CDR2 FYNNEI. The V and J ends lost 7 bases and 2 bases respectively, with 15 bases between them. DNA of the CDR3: TGTGCCAGCATCCAGGGTGGGGTGGGCAATCAGCCCCAGCATTTT. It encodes CASIQGGVGNQPQHF.

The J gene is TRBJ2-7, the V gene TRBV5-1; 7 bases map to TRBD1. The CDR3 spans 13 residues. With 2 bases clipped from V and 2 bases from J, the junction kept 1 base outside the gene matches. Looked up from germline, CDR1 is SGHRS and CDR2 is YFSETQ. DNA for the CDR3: TGCGCCAGCAGCTTCGGACAGGCCTACGAGCAGTACTTC. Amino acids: CASSFGQAYEQYF. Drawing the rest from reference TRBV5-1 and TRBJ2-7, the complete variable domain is KAGVTQTPRYLIKTRGQQVTLSCSPISGHRSVSWYQQTPGQGLQFLFEYFSETQRNKGNFPGRFSGRQFSNSRSEMNVSTLELGDSALYLCASSFGQAYEQYFGPGTRLTVT.

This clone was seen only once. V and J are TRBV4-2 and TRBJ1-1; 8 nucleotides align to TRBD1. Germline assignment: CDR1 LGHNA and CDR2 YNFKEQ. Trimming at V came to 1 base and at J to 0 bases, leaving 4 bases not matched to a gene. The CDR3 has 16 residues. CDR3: CASSQALGQVNTEAFF. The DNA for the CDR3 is TGTGCCAGCAGCCAAGCCCTGGGACAGGTGAACACTGAAGCTTTCTTT.

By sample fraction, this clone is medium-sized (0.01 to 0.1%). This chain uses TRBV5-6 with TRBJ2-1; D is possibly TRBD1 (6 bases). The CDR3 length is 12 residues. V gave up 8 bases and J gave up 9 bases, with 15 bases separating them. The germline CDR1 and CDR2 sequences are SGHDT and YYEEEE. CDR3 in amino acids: CASTWRGGEQFF. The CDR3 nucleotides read TGTGCCAGTACCTGGCGAGGGGGTGAGCAGTTCTTC.

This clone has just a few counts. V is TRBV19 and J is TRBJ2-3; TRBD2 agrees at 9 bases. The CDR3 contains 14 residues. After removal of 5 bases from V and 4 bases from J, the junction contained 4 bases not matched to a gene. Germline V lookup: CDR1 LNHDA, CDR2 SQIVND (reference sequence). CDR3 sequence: CASSGGRGADTQYF. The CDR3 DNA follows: TGTGCCAGTAGTGGCGGGAGGGGTGCAGATACGCAGTATTTT.

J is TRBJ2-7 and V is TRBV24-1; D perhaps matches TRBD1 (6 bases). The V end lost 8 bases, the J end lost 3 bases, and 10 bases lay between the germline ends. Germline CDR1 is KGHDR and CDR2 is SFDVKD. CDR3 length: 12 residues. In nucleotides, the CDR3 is TGTGCCACCAACGACAGGTTCTACGAGCAGTACTTC. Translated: CATNDRFYEQYF.

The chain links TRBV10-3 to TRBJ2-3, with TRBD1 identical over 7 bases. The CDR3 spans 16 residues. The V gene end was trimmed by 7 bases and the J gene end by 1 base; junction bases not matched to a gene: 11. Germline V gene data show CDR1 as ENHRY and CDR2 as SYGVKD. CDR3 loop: CAITPTRDRRTDTQYF. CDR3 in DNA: TGTGCCATCACCCCAACCCGGGACAGACGCACAGATACGCAGTATTTT.

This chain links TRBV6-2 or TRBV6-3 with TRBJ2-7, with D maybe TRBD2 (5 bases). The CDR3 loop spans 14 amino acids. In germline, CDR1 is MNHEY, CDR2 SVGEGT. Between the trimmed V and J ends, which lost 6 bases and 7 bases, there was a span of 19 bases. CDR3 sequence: CASSKSGPLGEQYF. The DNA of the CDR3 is TGTGCCAGCAGCAAAAGCGGTCCCCTGGGGGAGCAGTACTTC.

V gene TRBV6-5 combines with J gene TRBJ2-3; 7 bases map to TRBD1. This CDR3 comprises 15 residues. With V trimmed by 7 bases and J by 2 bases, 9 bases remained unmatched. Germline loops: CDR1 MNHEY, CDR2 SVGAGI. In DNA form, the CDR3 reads TGTGCCAGCACCCGGGACAGATCTTACACAGATACGCAGTATTTT. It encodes CASTRDRSYTDTQYF.

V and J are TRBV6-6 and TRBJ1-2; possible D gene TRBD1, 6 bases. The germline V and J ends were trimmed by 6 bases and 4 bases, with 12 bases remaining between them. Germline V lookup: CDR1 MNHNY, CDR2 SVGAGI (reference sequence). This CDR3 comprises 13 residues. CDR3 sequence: CASRPDRIYGYTF. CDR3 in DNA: TGTGCCAGCAGACCGGACAGAATCTATGGCTACACCTTC.

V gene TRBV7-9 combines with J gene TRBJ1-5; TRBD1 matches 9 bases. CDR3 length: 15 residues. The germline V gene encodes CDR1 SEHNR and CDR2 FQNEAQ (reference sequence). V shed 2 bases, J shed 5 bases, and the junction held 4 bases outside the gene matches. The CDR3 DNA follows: TGTGCCAGCAGCTTATACACAGGGGGCTATCAGCCCCAGCATTTT. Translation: CASSLYTGGYQPQHF.

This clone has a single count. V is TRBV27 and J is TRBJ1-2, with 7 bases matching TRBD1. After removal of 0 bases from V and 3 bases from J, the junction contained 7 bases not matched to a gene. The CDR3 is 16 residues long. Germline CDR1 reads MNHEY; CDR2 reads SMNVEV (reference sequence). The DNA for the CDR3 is TGTGCCAGCAGTTTATCCGGGACAGTCACGCACTATGGCTACACCTTC. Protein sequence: CASSLSGTVTHYGYTF.

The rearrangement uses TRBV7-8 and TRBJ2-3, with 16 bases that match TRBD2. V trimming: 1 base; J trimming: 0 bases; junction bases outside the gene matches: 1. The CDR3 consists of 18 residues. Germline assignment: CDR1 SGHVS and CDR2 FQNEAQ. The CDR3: CASSLVGLAGGSTDTQYF. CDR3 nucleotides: TGTGCCAGCAGCTTAGTGGGACTAGCGGGGGGGAGCACAGATACGCAGTATTTT.

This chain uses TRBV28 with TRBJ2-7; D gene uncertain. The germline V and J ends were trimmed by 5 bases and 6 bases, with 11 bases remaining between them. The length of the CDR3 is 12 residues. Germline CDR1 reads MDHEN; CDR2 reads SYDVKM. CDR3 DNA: TGTGCCAGCAGTCCCCGTCCCTCCGAGCAGTACTTC. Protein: CASSPRPSEQYF.

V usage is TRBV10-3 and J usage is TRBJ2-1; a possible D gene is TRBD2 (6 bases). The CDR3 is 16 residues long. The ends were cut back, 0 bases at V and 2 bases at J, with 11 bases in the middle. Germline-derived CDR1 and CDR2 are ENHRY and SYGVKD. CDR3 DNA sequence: TGTGCCATCAGTGAGTCGAATCCGGGAGCCTACAATGAGCAGTTCTTC. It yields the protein CAISESNPGAYNEQFF.

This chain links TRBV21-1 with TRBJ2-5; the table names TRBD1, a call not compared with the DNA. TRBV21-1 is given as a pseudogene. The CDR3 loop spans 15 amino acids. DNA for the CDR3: TGTGCCAGCAGACCTCTCTCTTTGGGGCTTAAGTCCCAGTACTTC. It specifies CASRPLSLGLKSQYF.

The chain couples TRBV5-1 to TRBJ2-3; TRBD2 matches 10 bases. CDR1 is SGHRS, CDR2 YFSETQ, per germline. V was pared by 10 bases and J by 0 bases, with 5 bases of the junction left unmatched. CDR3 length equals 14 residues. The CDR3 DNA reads TGCGCCGGGTCTAGCGGGGGTAGCACAGATACGCAGTATTTT. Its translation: CAGSSGGSTDTQYF.

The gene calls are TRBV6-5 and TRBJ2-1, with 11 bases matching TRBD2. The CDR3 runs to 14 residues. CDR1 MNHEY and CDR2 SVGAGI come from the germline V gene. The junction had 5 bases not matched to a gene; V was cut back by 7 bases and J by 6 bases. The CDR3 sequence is CASTLAGGSNEQFF. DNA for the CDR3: TGTGCCAGCACCCTAGCGGGGGGATCCAATGAGCAGTTCTTC.

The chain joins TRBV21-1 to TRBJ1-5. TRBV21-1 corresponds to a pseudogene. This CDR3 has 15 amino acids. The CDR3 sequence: CASSKGKEGLQPQHF. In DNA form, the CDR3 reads TGTGCCAGCAGCAAAGGAAAGGAGGGGTTGCAGCCCCAGCATTTT.

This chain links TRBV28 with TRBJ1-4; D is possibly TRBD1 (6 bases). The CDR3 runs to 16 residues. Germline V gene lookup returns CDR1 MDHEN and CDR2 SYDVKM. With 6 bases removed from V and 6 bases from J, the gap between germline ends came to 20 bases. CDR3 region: CASSPRGREGDEKLFF. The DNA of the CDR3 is TGTGCCAGCAGCCCGAGAGGGAGGGAGGGGGATGAAAAACTGTTTTTT.

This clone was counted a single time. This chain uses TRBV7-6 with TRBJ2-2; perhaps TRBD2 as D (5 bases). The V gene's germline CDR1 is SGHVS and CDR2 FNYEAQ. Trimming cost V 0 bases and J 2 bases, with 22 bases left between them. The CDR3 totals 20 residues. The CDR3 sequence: CASSLARRGPPTKNTGELFF. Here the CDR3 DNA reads TGTGCCAGCAGCTTAGCTCGACGCGGGCCGCCGACAAAAAACACCGGGGAGCTGTTTTTT.